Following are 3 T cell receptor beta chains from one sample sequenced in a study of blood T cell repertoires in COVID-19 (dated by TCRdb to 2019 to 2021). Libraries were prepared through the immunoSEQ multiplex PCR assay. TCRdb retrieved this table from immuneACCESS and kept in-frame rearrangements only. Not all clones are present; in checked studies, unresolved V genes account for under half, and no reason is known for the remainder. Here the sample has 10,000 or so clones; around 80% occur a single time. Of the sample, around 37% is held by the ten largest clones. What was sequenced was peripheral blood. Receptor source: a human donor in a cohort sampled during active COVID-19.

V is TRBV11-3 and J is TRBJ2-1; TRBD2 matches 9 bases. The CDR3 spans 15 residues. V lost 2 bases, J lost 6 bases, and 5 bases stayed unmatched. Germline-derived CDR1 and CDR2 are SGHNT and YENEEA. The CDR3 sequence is CASSLLGGGANEQFF. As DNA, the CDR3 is TGTGCCAGCAGCTTATTGGGCGGGGGGGCCAATGAGCAGTTCTTC.

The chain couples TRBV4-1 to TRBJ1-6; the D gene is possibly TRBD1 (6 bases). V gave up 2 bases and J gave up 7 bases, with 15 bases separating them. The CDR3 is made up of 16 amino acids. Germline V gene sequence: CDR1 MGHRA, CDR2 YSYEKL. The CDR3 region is CASSQSRGPLNSPLHF. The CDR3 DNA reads TGCGCCAGCAGCCAATCCAGGGGTCCGCTGAATTCACCCCTCCACTTT.

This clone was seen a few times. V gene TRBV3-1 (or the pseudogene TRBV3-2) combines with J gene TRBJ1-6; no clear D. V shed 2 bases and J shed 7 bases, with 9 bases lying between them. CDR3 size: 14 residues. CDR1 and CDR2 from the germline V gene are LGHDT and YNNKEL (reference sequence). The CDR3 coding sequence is TGTGCCAGCAGCCAAAGGCAGGTGAATTCACCCCTCCACTTT. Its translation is CASSQRQVNSPLHF.